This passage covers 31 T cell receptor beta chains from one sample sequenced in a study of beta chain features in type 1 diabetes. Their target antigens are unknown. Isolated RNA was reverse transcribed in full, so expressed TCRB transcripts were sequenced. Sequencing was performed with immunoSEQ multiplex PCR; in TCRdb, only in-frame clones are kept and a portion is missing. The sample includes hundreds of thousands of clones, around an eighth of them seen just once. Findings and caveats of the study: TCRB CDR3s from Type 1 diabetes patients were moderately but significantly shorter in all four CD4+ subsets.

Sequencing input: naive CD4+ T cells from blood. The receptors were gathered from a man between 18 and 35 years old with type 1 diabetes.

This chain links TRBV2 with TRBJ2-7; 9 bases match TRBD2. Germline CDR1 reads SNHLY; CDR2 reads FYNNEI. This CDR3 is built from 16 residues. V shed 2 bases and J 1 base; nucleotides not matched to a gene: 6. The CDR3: CASSEFKTSGSYEQYF. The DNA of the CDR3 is TGTGCCAGCAGTGAATTTAAGACTAGCGGTTCCTACGAGCAGTACTTC. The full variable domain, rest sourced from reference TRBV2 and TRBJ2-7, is EPEVTQTPSHQVTQMGQEVILRCVPISNHLYFYWYRQILGQKVEFLVSFYNNEISEKSEIFDDQFSVERPDGSNFTLKIRSTKLEDSAMYFCASSEFKTSGSYEQYFGPGTRLTVT.

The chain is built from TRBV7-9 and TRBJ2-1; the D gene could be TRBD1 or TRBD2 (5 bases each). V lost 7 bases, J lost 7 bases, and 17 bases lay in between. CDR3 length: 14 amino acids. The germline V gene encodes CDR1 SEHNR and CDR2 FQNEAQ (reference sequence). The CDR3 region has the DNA TGTGCCAGCACCCATGACCAGGGCGGGAATGAGCAGTTCTTC. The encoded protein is CASTHDQGGNEQFF. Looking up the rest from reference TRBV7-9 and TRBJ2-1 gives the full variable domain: DTGVSQNPRHKITKRGQNVTFRCDPISEHNRLYWYRQTLGQGPEFLTYFQNEAQLEKSRLLSDRFSAERPKGSFSTLEIQRTEQGDSAMYLCASTHDQGGNEQFFGPGTRLTVL.

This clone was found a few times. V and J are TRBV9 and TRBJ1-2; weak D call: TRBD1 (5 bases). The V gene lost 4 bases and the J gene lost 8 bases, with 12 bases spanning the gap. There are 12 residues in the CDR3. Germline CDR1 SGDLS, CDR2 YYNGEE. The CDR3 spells CASSSLGDGYTF. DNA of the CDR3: TGTGCCAGCAGCTCCTTAGGGGACGGCTACACCTTC.

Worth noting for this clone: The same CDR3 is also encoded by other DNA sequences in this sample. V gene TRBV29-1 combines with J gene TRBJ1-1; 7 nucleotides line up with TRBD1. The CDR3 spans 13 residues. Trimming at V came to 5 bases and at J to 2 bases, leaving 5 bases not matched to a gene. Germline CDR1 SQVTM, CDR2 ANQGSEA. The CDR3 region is CSVPGQLNTEAFF. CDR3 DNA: TGCAGCGTTCCGGGACAGCTAAACACTGAAGCTTTCTTT.

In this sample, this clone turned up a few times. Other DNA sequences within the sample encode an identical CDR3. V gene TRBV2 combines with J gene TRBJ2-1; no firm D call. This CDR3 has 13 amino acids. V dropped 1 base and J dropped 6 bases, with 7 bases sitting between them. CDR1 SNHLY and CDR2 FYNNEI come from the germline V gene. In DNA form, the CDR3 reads TGTGCCAGCAGTGAAGGCCTCACCAATGAGCAGTTCTTC. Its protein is CASSEGLTNEQFF.

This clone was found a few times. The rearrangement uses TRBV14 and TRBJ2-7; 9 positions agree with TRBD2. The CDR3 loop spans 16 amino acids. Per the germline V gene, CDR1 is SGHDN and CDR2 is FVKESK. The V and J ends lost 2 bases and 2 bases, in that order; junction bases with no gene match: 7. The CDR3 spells CASSQSRLAGAYEQYF. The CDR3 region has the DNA TGTGCCAGCAGCCAAAGTAGGTTAGCGGGGGCCTACGAGCAGTACTTC.

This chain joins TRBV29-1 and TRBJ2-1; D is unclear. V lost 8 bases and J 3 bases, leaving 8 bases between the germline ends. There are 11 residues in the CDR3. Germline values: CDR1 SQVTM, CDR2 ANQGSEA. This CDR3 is CSIRFYNEQFF. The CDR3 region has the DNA TGCAGCATTCGGTTCTACAATGAGCAGTTCTTC.

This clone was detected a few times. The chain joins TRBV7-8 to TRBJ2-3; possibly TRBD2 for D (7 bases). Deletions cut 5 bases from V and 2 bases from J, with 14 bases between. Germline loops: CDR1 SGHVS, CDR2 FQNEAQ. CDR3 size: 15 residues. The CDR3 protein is CASSRTGGTTDTQYF. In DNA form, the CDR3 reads TGTGCCAGCAGCCGCACGGGGGGCACCACAGATACGCAGTATTTT.

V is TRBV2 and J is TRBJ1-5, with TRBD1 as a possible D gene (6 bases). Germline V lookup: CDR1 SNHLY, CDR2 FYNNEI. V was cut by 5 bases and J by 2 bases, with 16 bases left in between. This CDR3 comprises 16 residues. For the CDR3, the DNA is TGTGCCAGCAGTCCTCGGACAGCTGGGGGCAATCAGCCCCAGCATTTT. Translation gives CASSPRTAGGNQPQHF.

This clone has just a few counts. CDR3 sequence reads: CAGNGEASNYGYTF. The CDR3 DNA is TGTGCCGGAAACGGGGAGGCTTCTAACTATGGCTACACCTTC. The gene calls are TRBV30 and TRBJ1-2; D gene ambiguous. This CDR3 contains 14 residues. Deletions cut 8 bases from V and 0 bases from J, with 16 bases between. Per germline, CDR1 GTSNPN and CDR2 SVGIG (reference sequence).

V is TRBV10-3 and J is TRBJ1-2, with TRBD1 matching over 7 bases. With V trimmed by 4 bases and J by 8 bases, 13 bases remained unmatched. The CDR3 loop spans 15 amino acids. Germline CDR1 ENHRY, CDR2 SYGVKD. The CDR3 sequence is CAISGQGPRFGGYTF. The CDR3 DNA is TGTGCCATCAGTGGACAGGGTCCTCGTTTCGGGGGCTACACCTTC.

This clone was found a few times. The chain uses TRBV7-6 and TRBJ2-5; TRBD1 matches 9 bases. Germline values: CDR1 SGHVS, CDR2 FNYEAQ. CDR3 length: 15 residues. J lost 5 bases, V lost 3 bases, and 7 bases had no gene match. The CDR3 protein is CASSLGDRAAETQYF. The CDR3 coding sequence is TGTGCCAGCAGCTTGGGGGACAGGGCCGCTGAGACCCAGTACTTC.

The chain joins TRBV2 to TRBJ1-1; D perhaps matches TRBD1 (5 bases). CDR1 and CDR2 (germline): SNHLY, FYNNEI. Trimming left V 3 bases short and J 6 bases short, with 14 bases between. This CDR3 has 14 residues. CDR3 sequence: CASSEQGGWPEAFF. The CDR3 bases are TGTGCCAGCAGTGAGCAGGGAGGGTGGCCTGAAGCTTTCTTT.

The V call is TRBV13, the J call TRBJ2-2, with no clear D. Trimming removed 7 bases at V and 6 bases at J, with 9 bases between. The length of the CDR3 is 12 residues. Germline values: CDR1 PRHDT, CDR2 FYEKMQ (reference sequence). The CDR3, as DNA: TGTGCCAGCACACGAACGGCCGGGGAGCTGTTTTTT. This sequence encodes CASTRTAGELFF.

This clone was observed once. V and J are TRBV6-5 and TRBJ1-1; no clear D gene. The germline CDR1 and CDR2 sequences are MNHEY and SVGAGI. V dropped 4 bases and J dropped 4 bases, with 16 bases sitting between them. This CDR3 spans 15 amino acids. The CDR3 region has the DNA TGTGCCAGCAGTTTCGCCCCGGTTGGTGGCACTGAAGCTTTCTTT. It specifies CASSFAPVGGTEAFF.

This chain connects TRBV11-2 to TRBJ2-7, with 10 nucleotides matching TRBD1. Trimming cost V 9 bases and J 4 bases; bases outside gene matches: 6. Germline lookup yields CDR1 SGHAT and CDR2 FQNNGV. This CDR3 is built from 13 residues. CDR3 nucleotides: TGTGCCAGTAACCGGGACAGGGGATACGAGCAGTACTTC. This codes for CASNRDRGYEQYF.

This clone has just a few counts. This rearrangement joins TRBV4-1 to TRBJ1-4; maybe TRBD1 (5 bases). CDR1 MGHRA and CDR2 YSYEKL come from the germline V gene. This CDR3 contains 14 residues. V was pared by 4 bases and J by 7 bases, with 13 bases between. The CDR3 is CASSRGQGSEKLFF. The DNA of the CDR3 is TGCGCCAGCAGCCGCGGGCAGGGAAGTGAAAAACTGTTTTTT.

The CDR3 sequence is CASSTAAQETQYF. CDR3 DNA sequence: TGTGCCAGCAGCACAGCAGCCCAAGAGACCCAGTACTTC. The chain recombines TRBV5-4 with TRBJ2-5; D remains ambiguous. The CDR3 sequence is 13 residues long. V lost 4 bases and J 1 base, leaving 8 bases between the germline ends. Germline lookup yields CDR1 SGHNT and CDR2 YYREEE (reference sequence).

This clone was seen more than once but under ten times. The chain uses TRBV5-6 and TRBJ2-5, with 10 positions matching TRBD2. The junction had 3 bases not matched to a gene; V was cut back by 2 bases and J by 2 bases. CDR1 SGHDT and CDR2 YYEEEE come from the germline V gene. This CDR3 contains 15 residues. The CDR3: CASSFLSGGQETQYF. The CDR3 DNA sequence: TGTGCCAGCAGCTTTCTTAGCGGGGGGCAAGAGACCCAGTACTTC.

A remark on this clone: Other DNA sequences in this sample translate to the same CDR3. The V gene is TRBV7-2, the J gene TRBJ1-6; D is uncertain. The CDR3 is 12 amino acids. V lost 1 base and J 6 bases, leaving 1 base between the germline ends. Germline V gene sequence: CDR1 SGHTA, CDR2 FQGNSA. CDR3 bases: TGTGCCAGCAGCTTAGTTAATTCACCCCTCCACTTT. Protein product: CASSLVNSPLHF.

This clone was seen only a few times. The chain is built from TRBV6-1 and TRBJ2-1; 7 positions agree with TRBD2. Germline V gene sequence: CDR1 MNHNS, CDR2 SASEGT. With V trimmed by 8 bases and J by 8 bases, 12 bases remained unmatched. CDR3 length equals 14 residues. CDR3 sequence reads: CASHPSGVSDEQFF. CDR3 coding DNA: TGTGCCAGCCATCCCAGCGGGGTGAGCGATGAGCAGTTCTTC.

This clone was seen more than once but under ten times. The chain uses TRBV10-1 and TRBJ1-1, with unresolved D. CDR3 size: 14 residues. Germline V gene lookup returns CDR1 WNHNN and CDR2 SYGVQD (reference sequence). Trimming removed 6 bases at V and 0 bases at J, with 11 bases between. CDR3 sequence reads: CASSLTPMNTEAFF. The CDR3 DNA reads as TGCGCCAGCAGCCTGACACCCATGAACACTGAAGCTTTCTTT.

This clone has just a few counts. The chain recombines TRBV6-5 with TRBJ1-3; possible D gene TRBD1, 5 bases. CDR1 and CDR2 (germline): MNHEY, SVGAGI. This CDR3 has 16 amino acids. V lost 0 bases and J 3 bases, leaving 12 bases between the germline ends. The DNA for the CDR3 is TGTGCCAGCAGTTACTCGTCCAGGGTCGGTGGAAACACCATATATTTT. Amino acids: CASSYSSRVGGNTIYF.

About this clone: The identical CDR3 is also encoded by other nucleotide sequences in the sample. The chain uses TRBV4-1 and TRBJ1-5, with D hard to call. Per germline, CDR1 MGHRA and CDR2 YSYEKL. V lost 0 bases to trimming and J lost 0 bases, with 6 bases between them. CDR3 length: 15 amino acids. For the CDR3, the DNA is TGCGCCAGCAGCCAAGATTTATATAGCAATCAGCCCCAGCATTTT. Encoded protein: CASSQDLYSNQPQHF.

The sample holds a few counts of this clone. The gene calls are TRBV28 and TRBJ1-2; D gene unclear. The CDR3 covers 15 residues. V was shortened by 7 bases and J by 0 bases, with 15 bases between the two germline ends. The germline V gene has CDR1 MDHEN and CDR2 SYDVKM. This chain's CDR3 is CASTPPTGANYGYTF. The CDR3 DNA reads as TGTGCCAGCACTCCGCCGACGGGCGCTAACTATGGCTACACCTTC.

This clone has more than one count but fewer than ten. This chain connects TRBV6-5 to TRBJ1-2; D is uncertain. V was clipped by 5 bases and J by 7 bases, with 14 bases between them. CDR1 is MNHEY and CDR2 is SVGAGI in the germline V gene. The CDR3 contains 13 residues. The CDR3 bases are TGTGCCAGCAGTCGTACGCTAGGGAGTGGCTACACCTTC. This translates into CASSRTLGSGYTF.

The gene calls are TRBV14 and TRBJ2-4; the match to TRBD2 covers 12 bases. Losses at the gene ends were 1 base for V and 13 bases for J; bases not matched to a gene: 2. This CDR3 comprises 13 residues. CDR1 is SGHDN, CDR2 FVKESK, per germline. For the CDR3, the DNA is TGTGCCAGCAGCCAAGTGCTAGCGGGGGGGCAGTACTTC. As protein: CASSQVLAGGQYF.

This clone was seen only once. The CDR3, as DNA: TGTGCCAGCTCACCGGGACAGGGAAGTGGCGCTGAAGCTTTCTTT. It yields the protein CASSPGQGSGAEAFF. The J gene is TRBJ1-1, the V gene TRBV18; 9 bases fit TRBD1. CDR3 length: 15 residues. The V segment lost 3 bases and the J segment 6 bases; nucleotides outside the gene matches: 8. The germline V gene has CDR1 KGHSH and CDR2 LQKENI.

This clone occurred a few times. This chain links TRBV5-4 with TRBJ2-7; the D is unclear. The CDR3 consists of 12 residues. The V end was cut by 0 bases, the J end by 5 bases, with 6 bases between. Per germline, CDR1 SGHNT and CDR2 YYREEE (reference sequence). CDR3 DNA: TGTGCCAGCAGCTTGGAGCGTAACGAGCAGTACTTC. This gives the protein CASSLERNEQYF.

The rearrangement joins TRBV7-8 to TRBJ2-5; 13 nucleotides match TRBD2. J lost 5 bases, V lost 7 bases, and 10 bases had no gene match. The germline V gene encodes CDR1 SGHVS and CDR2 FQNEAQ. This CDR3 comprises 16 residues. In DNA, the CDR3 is TGTGCCAGCACCCTGTCGGGGACTAGCGGGGTGGAGACCCAGTACTTC. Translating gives CASTLSGTSGVETQYF.

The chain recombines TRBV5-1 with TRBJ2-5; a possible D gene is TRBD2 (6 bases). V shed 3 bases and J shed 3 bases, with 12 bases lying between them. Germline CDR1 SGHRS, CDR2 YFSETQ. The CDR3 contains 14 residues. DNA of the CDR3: TGCGCCAGCAGCTCAGGAGGGGCGAAAGAGACCCAGTACTTC. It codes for CASSSGGAKETQYF.